This passage covers 29 T cell receptor beta chains from one sample sequenced in a study of type 1 and type 2 diabetes patients. Amplification started from genomic DNA. Multiplex PCR with 30 forward and 13 reverse primers amplified the TCR beta CDR3. TCRdb passed the multiplex PCR reads through MiXCR, listing each CDR3 protein once. The sample yields a few hundred thousand distinct CDR3 sequences, roughly 48% seen once. Sequenced sample: peripheral blood mononuclear cells (PBMCs). The receptor set was obtained from a man between 18 and 29 years old with type 2 diabetes.

This clonotype was counted only a few times. This chain joins TRBV20-1 and TRBJ2-2, with D unclear. This CDR3 region has 17 residues. Trimming took 5 bases from V and 1 from J, leaving 20 bases between them. Germline CDR1 and CDR2: DFQATT and SNEGSKA (reference sequence). CDR3 sequence (DNA): TGCAGTGCTGTCGGAACCGCTTTCGGATGGAACACCGGGGAGCTGTTTTTT. Translation: CSAVGTAFGWNTGELFF.

V usage is TRBV19 and J usage is TRBJ1-1; 9 bases align to TRBD1. Per the germline V gene, CDR1 is LNHDA and CDR2 is SQIVND (reference sequence). The CDR3 runs 15 residues. V lost 2 bases to trimming and J lost 6 bases; unmatched junction nucleotides: 7. The CDR3 DNA sequence: TGTGCCAGTAGTATAACCGGGACAGGGAGCCCTGAAGCTTTCTTT. It is translated as CASSITGTGSPEAFF.

The CDR3 is CASSVGQADEQFF. The CDR3 bases are TGTGCCAGTAGTGTCGGACAGGCCGATGAGCAGTTCTTC. The chain carries TRBV7-3 and TRBJ2-1; 7 bases are shared with TRBD1. Germline V gene data show CDR1 as SGHTA and CDR2 as FQGTGA. V shed 9 bases, J shed 8 bases, and the junction held 10 bases outside the gene matches. This CDR3 comprises 13 residues.

V is TRBV9 and J is TRBJ2-2; D gene ambiguous. The germline gives CDR1 SGDLS, CDR2 YYNGEE. V dropped 3 bases and J dropped 5 bases, with 8 bases sitting between them. This CDR3 has 13 residues. The CDR3 DNA follows: TGTGCCAGCAGCGGAGAGGAGACCGGGGAGCTGTTTTTT. Translating it yields CASSGEETGELFF.

V is TRBV5-1 and J is TRBJ2-3; 10 nucleotides agree with TRBD1. CDR3 length: 17 amino acids. The V gene end was trimmed by 4 bases and the J gene end by 3 bases; junction bases not matched to a gene: 11. Germline CDR1 and CDR2: SGHRS and YFSETQ. The CDR3 bases are TGCGCCAGCAGCCTCTTGGGTCGGACAGGGGGTACAGATACGCAGTATTTT. The encoded protein is CASSLLGRTGGTDTQYF.

This clonotype was detected a few times. The chain couples TRBV7-3 to TRBJ1-1; 8 positions agree with TRBD1. The CDR3 totals 15 residues. The V and J ends lost 7 bases and 1 base, in that order; junction bases with no gene match: 8. In germline, CDR1 is SGHTA, CDR2 FQGTGA. In nucleotides, the CDR3 is TGTGCCAGCACTAGGCAGGGGGCATCGAACACTGAAGCTTTCTTT. Its translation is CASTRQGASNTEAFF.

This clonotype has more than one count but fewer than ten. CDR3 amino acids: CASSLGGHLEGEQYF. CDR3 nucleotides: TGCGCCAGCAGCTTGGGAGGACACCTCGAAGGGGAGCAGTACTTC. The rearrangement uses TRBV5-1 and TRBJ2-7; D may be TRBD1 (5 bases). V lost 0 bases and J 7 bases, leaving 17 bases between the germline ends. In germline, CDR1 is SGHRS, CDR2 YFSETQ. The CDR3 is made up of 15 amino acids. The full variable domain, with the rest looked up from reference TRBV5-1 and TRBJ2-7, is KAGVTQTPRYLIKTRGQQVTLSCSPISGHRSVSWYQQTPGQGLQFLFEYFSETQRNKGNFPGRFSGRQFSNSRSEMNVSTLELGDSALYLCASSLGGHLEGEQYFGPGTRLTVT.

This clonotype was seen a few times. The V and J genes are TRBV7-9 and TRBJ1-1; D gene ambiguous. Germline V lookup: CDR1 SEHNR, CDR2 FQNEAQ (reference sequence). CDR3 size: 13 residues. Trimming left V 7 bases short and J 3 bases short, with 12 bases between. Written as DNA, the CDR3 is TGTGCCAGCACCGATGACCGCGACACTGAAGCTTTCTTT. This sequence encodes CASTDDRDTEAFF.

This chain uses TRBV19 with TRBJ1-6; D may be TRBD1 (6 bases). Deletions cut 3 bases from V and 10 bases from J, with 10 bases between. This CDR3 spans 13 amino acids. CDR1 LNHDA and CDR2 SQIVND come from the germline V gene (reference sequence). CDR3 sequence reads: CASSMDSSSPLHF. The CDR3 bases are TGTGCCAGTAGTATGGACAGTTCGTCACCCCTCCACTTT. The whole variable domain, remainder taken from reference TRBV19 and TRBJ1-6, is DGGITQSPKYLFRKEGQNVTLSCEQNLNHDAMYWYRQDPGQGLRLIYYSQIVNDFQKGDIAEGYSVSREKKESFPLTVTSAQKNPTAFYLCASSMDSSSPLHFGNGTRLTVT.

This chain uses TRBV24-1 with TRBJ1-1; 8 nucleotides match TRBD1. The CDR3 is made up of 14 amino acids. The V gene's germline CDR1 is KGHDR and CDR2 SFDVKD. The ends lost 3 bases at V and 1 base at J; junction bases unmatched: 0. The CDR3 loop reads CATSDGQGNTEAFF. CDR3 bases: TGTGCCACCAGTGATGGACAGGGGAACACTGAAGCTTTCTTT.

The chain is built from TRBV10-3 and TRBJ1-5; the D gene is possibly TRBD1 (5 bases). Germline values: CDR1 ENHRY, CDR2 SYGVKD. Deletions cut 4 bases from V and 4 bases from J, with 11 bases between. The CDR3 length is 14 residues. The CDR3 reads CAISGTQENQPQHF. CDR3 nucleotide sequence: TGTGCCATCAGTGGGACACAAGAAAATCAGCCCCAGCATTTT.

This rearrangement joins TRBV30 to TRBJ2-1; D is uncertain. V was pared by 0 bases and J by 4 bases, with 19 bases between. This CDR3 is 17 amino acids long. The germline CDR1 and CDR2 sequences are GTSNPN and SVGIG (reference sequence). The CDR3 DNA follows: TGTGCCTGGAGTGTCGGTGGCGCCGGGCGAGAGTACAATGAGCAGTTCTTC. Translated: CAWSVGGAGREYNEQFF.

The chain uses TRBV12-3 or TRBV12-4 and TRBJ2-2; D perhaps matches TRBD2 (7 bases). V lost 5 bases and J lost 8, with 18 bases in between. The CDR3 extends over 15 amino acids. CDR3 sequence (DNA): TGTGCCAGCAGTGTAAGCGGGACAAGGATGGGGGAGCTGTTTTTT. This encodes CASSVSGTRMGELFF.

This clonotype was detected only once. V usage is TRBV10-3 and J usage is TRBJ1-1, with 7 bases lining up with TRBD1. Unmatched junction bases numbered 8, after V lost 6 bases and J lost 4 bases. The length of the CDR3 is 14 residues. CDR1 ENHRY and CDR2 SYGVKD come from the germline V gene. CDR3 loop: CAISVQGGGTEAFF. In DNA form, the CDR3 reads TGTGCCATCAGCGTGCAGGGGGGAGGCACTGAAGCTTTCTTT.

This rearrangement joins TRBV12-3 or TRBV12-4 to TRBJ2-5; a weak D match, TRBD1 (6 bases). The germline V and J ends were trimmed by 5 bases and 5 bases, with 12 bases remaining between them. The CDR3 length is 13 residues. The CDR3 DNA reads as TGTGCCAGCAGTAGAAACAGGGTTGAGACCCAGTACTTC. Its protein is CASSRNRVETQYF.

This clonotype was seen more than once but under ten times. This chain links TRBV10-1 with TRBJ2-7, with a possible D match to TRBD1 (5 bases). The CDR3 is made up of 17 amino acids. The germline V and J ends were trimmed by 3 bases and 3 bases, with 21 bases remaining between them. Germline V CDR1 and CDR2: WNHNN, SYGVQD (reference sequence). The CDR3: CASSDGADSPGGYEQYF. In DNA form, the CDR3 reads TGCGCCAGCAGTGATGGGGCTGACAGTCCTGGCGGCTACGAGCAGTACTTC.

The rearrangement uses TRBV12-3 or TRBV12-4 and TRBJ2-3; 9 bases fit TRBD2. Trimming cost V 6 bases and J 6 bases; bases outside gene matches: 4. The CDR3 runs 13 residues. CDR3 nucleotide sequence: TGTGCCAGCAGCGTAGCGGGAGTGGATACGCAGTATTTT. Its protein product is CASSVAGVDTQYF.

There are a few counts of this clonotype. The rearrangement joins TRBV5-1 to TRBJ1-4; no reliable D call. The germline V gene encodes CDR1 SGHRS and CDR2 YFSETQ. V lost 7 bases and J 5 bases, leaving 15 bases between the germline ends. This CDR3 has 14 amino acids. The CDR3 region has the DNA TGCGCCAGCTCACAAGGAGTAAAGAATGAAAAACTGTTTTTT. It translates to CASSQGVKNEKLFF.

This clonotype appeared a few times. This chain joins TRBV29-1 and TRBJ2-7; D may match TRBD1 or TRBD2 (5 bases each). The CDR3 extends over 13 amino acids. V lost 5 bases to trimming and J lost 6 bases, with 17 bases between them. Germline CDR1 reads SQVTM; CDR2 reads ANQGSEA. The CDR3 coding sequence is TGCAGCGTTTGGGACGGTGGCTTTTTCGAGCAGTACTTC. It encodes CSVWDGGFFEQYF.

The rearrangement joins TRBV15 to TRBJ1-6, with D perhaps TRBD1 (5 bases). Deletions cut 10 bases from V and 9 bases from J, with 19 bases between. Germline CDR1 and CDR2: LNHNV and YYDKDF (reference sequence). CDR3 size: 14 residues. The CDR3 reads CASSLRGVGSPLHF. As DNA, the CDR3 is TGTGCCAGCAGTTTACGAGGGGTTGGTTCACCCCTCCACTTT.

This clonotype was seen once. The chain combines TRBV2 with TRBJ2-3; tentative D call: TRBD2 (6 bases). V dropped 6 bases and J dropped 0 bases, with 19 bases sitting between them. The CDR3 sequence is 17 residues long. Germline CDR1 and CDR2: SNHLY and FYNNEI. The CDR3 bases are TGTGCCAGCAGCCAGGAAGGAGGGACCGCTAGCACAGATACGCAGTATTTT. Residues: CASSQEGGTASTDTQYF.

The J gene is TRBJ2-3, the V gene TRBV29-1; D remains ambiguous. The CDR3 sequence is 10 residues long. With 3 bases removed from V and 8 bases from J, the gap between germline ends came to 6 bases. The germline CDR1 and CDR2 sequences are SQVTM and ANQGSEA. CDR3 DNA: TGCAGCGTTGATCCGGGTACGCAGTATTTT. Translation gives CSVDPGTQYF.

The J gene is TRBJ1-1, the V gene TRBV6-5, with a possible D match to TRBD1 (6 bases). Germline V lookup: CDR1 MNHEY, CDR2 SVGAGI. The V end lost 5 bases, the J end lost 3 bases, and 10 bases lay between the germline ends. CDR3 size: 13 residues. The CDR3 protein is CASSHRVDTEAFF. CDR3 DNA sequence: TGTGCCAGCAGTCACAGGGTGGACACTGAAGCTTTCTTT.

This clonotype was detected ten times or more. The chain combines TRBV2 with TRBJ1-2, with D perhaps matching TRBD1 (6 bases). The CDR3 loop spans 11 amino acids. Looked up from germline, CDR1 is SNHLY and CDR2 is FYNNEI. The V gene lost 6 bases and the J gene lost 12 bases, with 14 bases spanning the gap. In DNA, the CDR3 is TGTGCCAGCAGGGGCACAGGGCTCCACACCTTC. Translating gives CASRGTGLHTF.

The CDR3 reads CASRPGGATETQYF. As DNA, the CDR3 is TGTGCCAGCAGACCTGGGGGAGCGACGGAGACCCAGTACTTC. The gene calls are TRBV12-3 or TRBV12-4 and TRBJ2-5; possibly TRBD1 or TRBD2 for D (5 bases each). V gave up 6 bases and J gave up 5 bases, with 16 bases separating them. This CDR3 is 14 amino acids long.

Only a few counts were recorded for this clonotype. The chain uses TRBV4-1 and TRBJ1-4; D may be TRBD1 (6 bases). From germline, CDR1 is MGHRA and CDR2 YSYEKL. The CDR3 covers 16 residues. Trimming cost V 3 bases and J 3 bases, with 14 bases left between them. Here the CDR3 DNA reads TGCGCCAGCAGCCAGCAAACAGGGACGGCTAATGAAAAACTGTTTTTT. Translating it yields CASSQQTGTANEKLFF.

This clonotype was detected a few times. The genes are TRBV10-1 and TRBJ2-7; D gene unclear. The CDR3 has 12 residues. V was shortened by 2 bases and J by 7 bases, with 9 bases between the two germline ends. Germline V gene lookup returns CDR1 WNHNN and CDR2 SYGVQD (reference sequence). The chain's CDR3 is CASSEPLGEQYF. CDR3 DNA sequence: TGCGCCAGCAGTGAGCCTCTGGGGGAGCAGTACTTC.

V is TRBV28 and J is TRBJ2-7, with D possibly being TRBD1 (6 bases). V lost 7 bases and J lost 2, with 18 bases in between. The CDR3 is 15 residues long. Germline loops: CDR1 MDHEN, CDR2 SYDVKM. Here the CDR3 reads CASNHLGTITYEQYF. The CDR3 nucleotides are TGTGCCAGCAATCACCTAGGGACAATAACCTACGAGCAGTACTTC. Filled out from reference TRBV28 and TRBJ2-7, the complete variable domain reads DVKVTQSSRYLVKRTGEKVFLECVQDMDHENMFWYRQDPGLGLRLIYFSYDVKMKEKGDIPEGYSVSREKKERFSLILESASTNQTSMYLCASNHLGTITYEQYFGPGTRLTVT.

The chain couples TRBV2 to TRBJ2-5, with a tentative D call TRBD2 (6 bases). This CDR3 spans 12 amino acids. The germline V gene encodes CDR1 SNHLY and CDR2 FYNNEI. V dropped 8 bases and J dropped 9 bases, with 16 bases sitting between them. CDR3: CASAPGGEAQYF. CDR3 DNA: TGTGCCAGCGCGCCTGGAGGGGAGGCCCAGTACTTC.